This entry lists 9 T cell receptor beta chains sequenced from one sample in a study of blood T cell repertoires in COVID-19. Data came from immunoSEQ multiplex PCR; TCRdb stores just in-frame clones and leaves some out. In the table there are some 83,000 clones, 80% to 85% of which are singletons. The sample was peripheral blood. The receptors were sampled from a man aged 45-60 years with acute or convalescent COVID-19.

The chain has TRBV30 and TRBJ1-1; D might be TRBD1 (6 bases). V shed 2 bases and J shed 5 bases, with 12 bases lying between them. Germline CDR1 is GTSNPN and CDR2 is SVGIG (reference sequence). This CDR3 is built from 13 residues. The CDR3 loop reads CAWSRGGATEAFF. The CDR3 DNA reads as TGTGCCTGGAGTCGAGGGGGAGCGACTGAAGCTTTCTTT.

The chain combines TRBV24-1 with TRBJ2-3; 10 bases align to TRBD1. There are 18 residues in the CDR3. V trimming: 2 bases; J trimming: 2 bases; junction bases outside the gene matches: 9. Germline V CDR1 and CDR2: KGHDR, SFDVKD. The CDR3 nucleotides are TGTGCCACCAGTGATTGGACAGGGACAGGGGCGTTCACAGATACGCAGTATTTT. Translation: CATSDWTGTGAFTDTQYF.

The genes are TRBV30 and TRBJ1-6; 7 bases map to TRBD1. Trimming took 4 bases from V and 6 from J; bases not matched to a gene: 6. This CDR3 has 14 residues. Germline values: CDR1 GTSNPN, CDR2 SVGIG (reference sequence). CDR3 amino acids: CAWTFTGVNSPLHF. Written as DNA, the CDR3 is TGTGCCTGGACCTTTACAGGGGTTAATTCACCCCTCCACTTT.

The J gene is TRBJ1-1, the V gene TRBV5-6; D possibly corresponds to TRBD1 (5 bases). This CDR3 is 14 amino acids long. Per germline, CDR1 SGHDT and CDR2 YYEEEE. With 3 bases removed from V and 4 bases from J, the gap between germline ends came to 13 bases. The CDR3 bases are TGTGCCAGCAGCTCTCCTAGGGGTAGCACTGAAGCTTTCTTT. Translating gives CASSSPRGSTEAFF.

The chain is built from TRBV5-1 and TRBJ2-7; TRBD1 aligns across 9 bases. The ends lost 3 bases at V and 6 bases at J; junction bases unmatched: 7. Germline assignment: CDR1 SGHRS and CDR2 YFSETQ. The CDR3 is 14 amino acids. CDR3 region: CASSSGQGRVEQYF. The CDR3 bases are TGCGCCAGCAGCTCCGGACAGGGGAGGGTCGAGCAGTACTTC.

The genes are TRBV29-1 and TRBJ2-1; weak D call: TRBD1 (6 bases). V lost 4 bases to trimming and J lost 7 bases, with 17 bases between them. This CDR3 spans 14 amino acids. Germline CDR1 and CDR2: SQVTM and ANQGSEA. The CDR3, as DNA: TGCAGCGTTGTCAGGCATCCTCAGGGGAATGAGCAGTTCTTC. Its protein is CSVVRHPQGNEQFF.

This clone was seen just once. The chain carries TRBV30 and TRBJ2-1; 8 bases are shared with TRBD1. The CDR3 is made up of 14 amino acids. In germline, CDR1 is GTSNPN, CDR2 SVGIG (reference sequence). Unmatched junction bases numbered 7, after V lost 3 bases and J lost 6 bases. The CDR3 DNA is TGTGCCTGGAGCACAGGGGGTCCGGGCAATGAGCAGTTCTTC. Amino acids: CAWSTGGPGNEQFF.

The chain joins TRBV5-1 to TRBJ2-3; 7 bases are a match to TRBD2. Per germline, CDR1 SGHRS and CDR2 YFSETQ. CDR3 size: 15 residues. V lost 1 base, J lost 2 bases, and 4 bases stayed unmatched. The CDR3 nucleotides are TGCGCCAGCAGCTTGTGGGAGGGAGACACAGATACGCAGTATTTT. This encodes CASSLWEGDTDTQYF.

On this clone: At one boundary the junction diverges from the germline segment, which might be a read error. V gene TRBV19 combines with J gene TRBJ2-3; 7 bases fit TRBD1. This CDR3 has 14 amino acids. Per germline, CDR1 LNHDA and CDR2 SQIVND (reference sequence). This chain's CDR3 is CASSRPLTGVTKSF. The DNA for the CDR3 is TGTGCCAGTAGTAGACCTCTTACAGGGGTCACAAAAAGTTTT.